This TCR beta chain was recorded in a study of regulatory T cells in long-lasting Graves disease. iRepertoire HTBI primers and Arm-PCR of CDR3 regions built TCR beta libraries. Original analysis: From all samples, identification returned over 13 TRBJ and 60 to 80 TRBV segments. TCRdb fed the multiplex PCR reads into MiXCR, producing one record per CDR3 protein. These V and J calls are TCRdb output, not the study's own analysis. In the table there are a few hundred thousand distinct CDR3 sequences, over 20% of which are singletons. The CDR3 has 13 amino acids. Germline loops: CDR1 SGHTA, CDR2 FQGTGA. Trimming shortened V by 4 bases and J by 0 bases, and 6 bases separated the two germline ends. As to time point: persistent/refractory GD, antithyroid drugs over 5 years with positive TRAb. TCR sequences were obtained from RNA taken from PBMCs. This clonotype was counted at least ten times.

The V and J genes are TRBV7-3 and TRBJ1-1, with D unresolved. The sequence was obtained from a female donor with Graves disease. The source material was peripheral blood mononuclear cells (PBMCs), sampled when the disease was refractory, from a patient treated with antithyroid drugs. CDR3: CASSSTLNTEAFF. DNA of the CDR3: TGTGCCAGCAGCTCGACACTGAACACTGAAGCTTTCTTT.